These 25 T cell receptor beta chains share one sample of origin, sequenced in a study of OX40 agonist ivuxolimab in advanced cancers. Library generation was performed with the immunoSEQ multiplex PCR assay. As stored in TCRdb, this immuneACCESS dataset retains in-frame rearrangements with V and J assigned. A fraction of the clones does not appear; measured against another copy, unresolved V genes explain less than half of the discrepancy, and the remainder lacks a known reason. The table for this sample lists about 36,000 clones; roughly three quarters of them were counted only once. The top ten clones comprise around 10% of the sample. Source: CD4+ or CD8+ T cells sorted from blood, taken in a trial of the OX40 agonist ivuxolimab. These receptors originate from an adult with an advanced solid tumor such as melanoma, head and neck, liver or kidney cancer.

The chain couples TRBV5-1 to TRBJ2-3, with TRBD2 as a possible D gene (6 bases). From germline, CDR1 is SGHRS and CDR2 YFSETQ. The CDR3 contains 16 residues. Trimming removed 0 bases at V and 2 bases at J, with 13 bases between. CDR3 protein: CASSLALARYTDTQYF. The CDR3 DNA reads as TGCGCCAGCAGCTTGGCACTAGCCCGTTACACAGATACGCAGTATTTT.

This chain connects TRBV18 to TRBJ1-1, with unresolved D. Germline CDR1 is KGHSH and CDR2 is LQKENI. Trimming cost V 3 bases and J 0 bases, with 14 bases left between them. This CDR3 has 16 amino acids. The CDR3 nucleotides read TGTGCCAGCTCACCTTTCGGACTACTAATGAACACTGAAGCTTTCTTT. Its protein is CASSPFGLLMNTEAFF.

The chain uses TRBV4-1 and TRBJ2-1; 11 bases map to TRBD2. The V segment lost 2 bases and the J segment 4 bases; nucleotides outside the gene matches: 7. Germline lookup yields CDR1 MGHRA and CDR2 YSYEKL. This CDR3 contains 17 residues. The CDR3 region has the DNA TGCGCCAGCAGCCAAACGTCTAGCGGGGGGCTTTACAATGAGCAGTTCTTC. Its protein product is CASSQTSSGGLYNEQFF.

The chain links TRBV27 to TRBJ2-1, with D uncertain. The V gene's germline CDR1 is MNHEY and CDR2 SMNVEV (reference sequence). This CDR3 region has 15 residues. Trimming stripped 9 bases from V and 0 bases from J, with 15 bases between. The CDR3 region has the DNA TGTGCCAGTCGGCAGCTTCTTTCCTCCTACAATGAGCAGTTCTTC. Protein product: CASRQLLSSYNEQFF.

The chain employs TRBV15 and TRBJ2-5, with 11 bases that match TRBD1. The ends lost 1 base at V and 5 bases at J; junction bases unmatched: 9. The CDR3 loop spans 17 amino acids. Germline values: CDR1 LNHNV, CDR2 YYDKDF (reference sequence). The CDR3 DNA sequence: TGTGCCACCAGCAGAGTTCGTGGGACAGGGGGTGTGGAGACCCAGTACTTC. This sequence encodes CATSRVRGTGGVETQYF.

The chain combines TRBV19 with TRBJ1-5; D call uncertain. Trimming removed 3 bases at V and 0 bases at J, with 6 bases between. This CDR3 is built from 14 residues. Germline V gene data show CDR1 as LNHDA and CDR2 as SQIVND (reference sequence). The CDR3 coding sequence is TGTGCCAGTAGTATCGGATATAGCAATCAGCCCCAGCATTTT. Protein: CASSIGYSNQPQHF.

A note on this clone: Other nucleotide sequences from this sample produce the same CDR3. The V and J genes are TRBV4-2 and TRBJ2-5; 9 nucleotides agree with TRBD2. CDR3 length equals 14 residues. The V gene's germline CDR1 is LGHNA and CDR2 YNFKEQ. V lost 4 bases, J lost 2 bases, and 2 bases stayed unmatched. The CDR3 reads CASSRLAEQETQYF. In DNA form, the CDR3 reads TGTGCCAGCAGCCGACTAGCGGAGCAAGAGACCCAGTACTTC.

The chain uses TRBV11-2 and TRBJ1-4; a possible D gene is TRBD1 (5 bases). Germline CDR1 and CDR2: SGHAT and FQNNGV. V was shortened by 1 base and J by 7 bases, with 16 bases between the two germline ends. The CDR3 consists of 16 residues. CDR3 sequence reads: CASSLGGGGGGEKLFF. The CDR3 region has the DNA TGTGCCAGCAGCTTAGGGGGTGGTGGCGGGGGTGAAAAACTGTTTTTT.

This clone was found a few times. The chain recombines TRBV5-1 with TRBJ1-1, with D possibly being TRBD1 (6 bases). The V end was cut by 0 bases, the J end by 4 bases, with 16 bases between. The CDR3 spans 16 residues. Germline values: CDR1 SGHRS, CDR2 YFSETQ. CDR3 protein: CASSLGLGQLPTEAFF. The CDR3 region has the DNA TGCGCCAGCAGCTTGGGGTTAGGACAGTTGCCCACTGAAGCTTTCTTT.

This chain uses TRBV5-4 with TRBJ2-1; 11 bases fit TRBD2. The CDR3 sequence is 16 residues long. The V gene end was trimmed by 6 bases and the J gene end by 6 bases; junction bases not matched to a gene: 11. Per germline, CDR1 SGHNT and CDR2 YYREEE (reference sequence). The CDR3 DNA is TGTGCCAGCACCACTAGCGGGGGTTCCCGTCTCAATGAGCAGTTCTTC. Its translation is CASTTSGGSRLNEQFF.

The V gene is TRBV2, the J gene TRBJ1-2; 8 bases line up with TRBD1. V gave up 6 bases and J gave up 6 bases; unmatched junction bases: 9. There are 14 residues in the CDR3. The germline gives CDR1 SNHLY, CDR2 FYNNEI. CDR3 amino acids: CASRELTGGNGYTF. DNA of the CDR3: TGTGCCAGCAGAGAATTAACAGGGGGGAATGGCTACACCTTC. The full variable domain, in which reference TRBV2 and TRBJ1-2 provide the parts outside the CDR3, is EPEVTQTPSHQVTQMGQEVILRCVPISNHLYFYWYRQILGQKVEFLVSFYNNEISEKSEIFDDQFSVERPDGSNFTLKIRSTKLEDSAMYFCASRELTGGNGYTFGSGTRLTVV.

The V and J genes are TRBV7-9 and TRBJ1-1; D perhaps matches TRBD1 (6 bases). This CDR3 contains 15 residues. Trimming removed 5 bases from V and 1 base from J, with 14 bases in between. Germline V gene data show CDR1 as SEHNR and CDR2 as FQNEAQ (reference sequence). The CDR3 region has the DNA TGTGCCAGCAGCCCCCGTGAAGGGGGGAACACTGAAGCTTTCTTT. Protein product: CASSPREGGNTEAFF. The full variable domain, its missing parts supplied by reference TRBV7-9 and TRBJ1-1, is DTGVSQNPRHKITKRGQNVTFRCDPISEHNRLYWYRQTLGQGPEFLTYFQNEAQLEKSRLLSDRFSAERPKGSFSTLEIQRTEQGDSAMYLCASSPREGGNTEAFFGQGTRLTVV.

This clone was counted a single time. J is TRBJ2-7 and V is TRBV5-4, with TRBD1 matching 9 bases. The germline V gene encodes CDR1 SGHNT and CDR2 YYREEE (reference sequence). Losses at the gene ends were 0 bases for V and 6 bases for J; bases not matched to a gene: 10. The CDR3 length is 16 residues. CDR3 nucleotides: TGTGCCAGCAGCTTGGCTTTGGGACAGGGAGAGGGCGAGCAGTACTTC. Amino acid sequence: CASSLALGQGEGEQYF. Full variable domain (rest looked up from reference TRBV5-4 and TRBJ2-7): ETGVTQSPTHLIKTRGQQVTLRCSSQSGHNTVSWYQQALGQGPQFIFQYYREEENGRGNFPPRFSGLQFPNYSSELNVNALELDDSALYLCASSLALGQGEGEQYFGPGTRLTVT.

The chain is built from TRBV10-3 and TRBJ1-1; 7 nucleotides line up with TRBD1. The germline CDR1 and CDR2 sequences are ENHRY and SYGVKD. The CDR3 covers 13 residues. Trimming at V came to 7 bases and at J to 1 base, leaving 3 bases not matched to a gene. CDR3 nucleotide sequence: TGTGCCATCATGCAGGGGGAGAACACTGAAGCTTTCTTT. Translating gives CAIMQGENTEAFF.

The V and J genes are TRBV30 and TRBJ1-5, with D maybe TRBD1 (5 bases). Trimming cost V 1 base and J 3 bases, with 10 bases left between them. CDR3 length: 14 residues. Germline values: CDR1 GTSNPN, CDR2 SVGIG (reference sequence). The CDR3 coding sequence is TGTGCCTGGAGTGGGGACGGATCCAATCAGCCCCAGCATTTT. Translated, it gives CAWSGDGSNQPQHF.

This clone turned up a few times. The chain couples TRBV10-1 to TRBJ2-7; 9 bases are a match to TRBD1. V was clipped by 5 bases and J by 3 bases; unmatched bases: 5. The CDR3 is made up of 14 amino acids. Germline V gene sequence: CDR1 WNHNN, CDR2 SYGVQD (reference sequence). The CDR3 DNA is TGCGCCAGCAGTTCGGGGACAGGGAACTACGAGCAGTACTTC. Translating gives CASSSGTGNYEQYF.

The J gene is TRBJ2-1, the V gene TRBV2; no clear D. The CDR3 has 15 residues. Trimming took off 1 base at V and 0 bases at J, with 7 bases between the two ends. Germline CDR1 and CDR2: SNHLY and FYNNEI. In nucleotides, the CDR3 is TGTGCCAGCAGTGAAGGCAGGAGCTCCTACAATGAGCAGTTCTTC. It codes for CASSEGRSSYNEQFF.

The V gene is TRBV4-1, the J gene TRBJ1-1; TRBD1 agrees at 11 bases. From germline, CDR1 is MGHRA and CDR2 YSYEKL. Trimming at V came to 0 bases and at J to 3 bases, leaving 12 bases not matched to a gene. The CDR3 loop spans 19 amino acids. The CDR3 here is CASSQDPILRDRGDTEAFF. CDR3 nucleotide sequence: TGCGCCAGCAGCCAAGATCCAATCCTTCGGGACAGGGGGGACACTGAAGCTTTCTTT.

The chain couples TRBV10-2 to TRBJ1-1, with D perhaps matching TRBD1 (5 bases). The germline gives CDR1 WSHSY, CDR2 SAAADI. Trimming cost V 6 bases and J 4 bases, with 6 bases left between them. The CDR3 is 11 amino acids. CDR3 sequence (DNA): TGCGCCAGCAGAGGGGTCACTGAAGCTTTCTTT. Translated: CASRGVTEAFF.

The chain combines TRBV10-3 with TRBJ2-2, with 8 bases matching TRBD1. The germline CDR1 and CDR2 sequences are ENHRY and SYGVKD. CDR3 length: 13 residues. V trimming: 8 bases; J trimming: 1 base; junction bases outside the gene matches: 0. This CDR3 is CAIGQGNTGELFF. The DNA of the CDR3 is TGTGCCATCGGACAGGGGAACACCGGGGAGCTGTTTTTT.

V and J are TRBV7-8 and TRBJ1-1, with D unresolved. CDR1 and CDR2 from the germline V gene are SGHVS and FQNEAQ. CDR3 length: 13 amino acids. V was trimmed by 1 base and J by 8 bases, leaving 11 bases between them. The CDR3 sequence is CASSLDELREAFF. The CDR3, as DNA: TGTGCCAGCAGCTTAGATGAGTTAAGGGAAGCTTTCTTT.

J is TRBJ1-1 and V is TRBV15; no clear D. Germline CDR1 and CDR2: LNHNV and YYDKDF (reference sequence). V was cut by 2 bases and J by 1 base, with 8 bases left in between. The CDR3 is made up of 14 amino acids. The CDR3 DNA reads TGTGCCACCAGCAGAAGGGATCCGAACACTGAAGCTTTCTTT. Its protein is CATSRRDPNTEAFF.

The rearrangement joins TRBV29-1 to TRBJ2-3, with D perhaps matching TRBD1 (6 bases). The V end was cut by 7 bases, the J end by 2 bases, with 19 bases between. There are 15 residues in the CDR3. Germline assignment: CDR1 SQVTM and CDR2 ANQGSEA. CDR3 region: CSGGLMRSPTDTQYF. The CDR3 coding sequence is TGCAGCGGGGGGCTGATGCGCTCCCCCACAGATACGCAGTATTTT.

The CDR3 loop reads CASSIPTYSNQPQHF. CDR3 nucleotide sequence: TGTGCCAGTAGTATTCCCACTTATAGCAATCAGCCCCAGCATTTT. The chain is built from TRBV19 and TRBJ1-5; D gene unclear. The CDR3 runs to 15 residues. V lost 3 bases and J lost 0, with 9 bases in between. Per germline, CDR1 LNHDA and CDR2 SQIVND (reference sequence).

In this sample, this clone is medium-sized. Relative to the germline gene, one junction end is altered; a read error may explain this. CDR3 coding DNA: TGTGCCAGCAGCGTAGCTGGGGGGCCCCAGGTCTTT. It encodes CASSVAGGPQVF. The chain is built from TRBV9 and TRBJ1-1; TRBD1 might be the D (6 bases). The CDR3 sequence is 12 residues long. Germline V gene lookup returns CDR1 SGDLS and CDR2 YYNGEE.